Listed below are T cell receptor beta chains from one sample, sequenced in a study of T cell responses to AZD1222 COVID-19 vaccine. Repertoires were generated with immunoSEQ multiplex PCR, while TCRdb's copy carries only in-frame clones and drops some. The profile shows approximately 200,000 clones, 70% to 90% of them singletons. The specimen comprised peripheral blood, sampled on day 0 of AZD1222 vaccination. Receptors originate from an adult in good health. Each CDR3 is given with its conserved first and last residue. The D gene is left open where the match is weak. A clone size is listed for some rows: how often the clone was seen (once, few, many), or a class if it is expanded.

TRBV19,TRBD1,.,TRBJ1-6,TGTGCCAGTAGTATACTGGACAGGGGAATGGGCAATTCACCCCTCCACTTT,CASSILDRGMGNSPLHF
TRBV9,TRBD1,.,TRBJ1-3,TGTGCCAGCAGCGTTTTCGGAGGACAGGGCGCTGGAAACACCATATATTTT,CASSVFGGQGAGNTIYF
TRBV30,.,.,TRBJ2-1,TGTGCCTGGAGAGACACGAACGGTGAGCAGTTCTTC,CAWRDTNGEQFF
TRBV20-1,.,.,TRBJ2-5,TGCAGTGCTAGTCACAGGGAGACCCAGTACTTC,CSASHRETQYF
TRBV20-1,.,.,TRBJ2-7,TGCAGTGCTGGTATCTCCTACGAGCAGTACTTC,CSAGISYEQYF
TRBV13,.,.,TRBJ2-5,TGTGCCAGCAGCTCCCGGGACTTAGAGACCCAGTACTTC,CASSSRDLETQYF
TRBV11-2,TRBD1,.,TRBJ1-2,TGTGCCAGCAGTCAAGGGACAGCTAACTATGGCTACACCTTC,CASSQGTANYGYTF
TRBV6-4,TRBD2,.,TRBJ2-3,TGTGCCAGCAGCGGGACTAGTTTGGATACGCAGTATTTT,CASSGTSLDTQYF
TRBV7-6,TRBD2,once,TRBJ2-2,TGTGCCAGCAGCTTATCGTTGCGTGGGGGGGCGAACACCGGGGAGCTGTTTTTT,CASSLSLRGGANTGELFF
TRBV27,.,.,TRBJ2-1,TGTGCCAGCAACCCCGGGACACCTGTCTACAATGAGCAGTTCTTC,CASNPGTPVYNEQFF
TRBV25-1,TRBD1,few,TRBJ1-2,TGTGCCAGCAGTGGGGACAGCAGCCTTCTCTATGGCTACACCTTC,CASSGDSSLLYGYTF
TRBV7-2,.,.,TRBJ1-6,TGTGCCAGCAGCGCACGACCTCTTTCACCCCTCCACTTT,CASSARPLSPLHF
TRBV5-1,TRBD2,.,TRBJ2-1,TGCGCCAGCAGCCTTAGCGGGGGCTACAATGAGCAGTTCTTC,CASSLSGGYNEQFF
TRBV4-3,TRBD2,.,TRBJ2-3,TGCGCCAGCAGCCATCCCGACGGGCGGGGGGGCTTAGATACGCAGTATTTT,CASSHPDGRGGLDTQYF
TRBV7-3,.,.,TRBJ1-1,TGTGCCAGCAGCTTAGAGGGCGCCAACACTGAAGCTTTCTTT,CASSLEGANTEAFF
TRBV5-1,.,.,TRBJ1-1,TGCGCCAGCAGTTCCCGCCAATTGGGGAACACTGAAGCTTTCTTT,CASSSRQLGNTEAFF
TRBV4-1,.,.,TRBJ1-2,TGCGCCAGCAGCCAAAAGCCAGGGGCGTTACATGGCTACACCTTC,CASSQKPGALHGYTF
TRBV28,.,.,TRBJ1-5,TGTGCCAGCAGTCTACAGGGAGGTAGCAATCAGCCCCAGCATTTT,CASSLQGGSNQPQHF
TRBV27,TRBD1,once,TRBJ1-6,TGTGCCAGCAGAGAGGGACAGGGTTTTTTTTCACCCCTCCACTTT,CASREGQGFFSPLHF
TRBV10-1,.,once,TRBJ1-4,TGCGCCAGCGGCCCAGCGAAAGCAACTAATGAAAAACTGTTTTTT,CASGPAKATNEKLFF
TRBV9,TRBD2,.,TRBJ2-1,TGTGCCAGCAGCGTAGGCGGGGGGGCGAGGTACAATGAGCAGTTCTTC,CASSVGGGARYNEQFF
TRBV28,.,.,TRBJ1-2,TGTGCCAGCAGTGCCCAGCCCTATGGCTACACCTTC,CASSAQPYGYTF
TRBV12-3/TRBV12-4,.,.,TRBJ1-5,TGTGCCAGCAGCAGACAGCTCCAGCCCCAGCATTTT,CASSRQLQPQHF
TRBV7-9,.,.,TRBJ1-2,TGTGCCAGCACCTTAGGCCCCGAAGGGTCGGGAGGCTACACCTTC,CASTLGPEGSGGYTF
TRBV9,.,.,TRBJ2-5,TGTGCCAGCAGCGTAGGTAGCGCACAAGAGACCCAGTACTTC,CASSVGSAQETQYF
TRBV13,.,.,TRBJ1-5,TGTGCCAGCAGCTTAGGGCGGGGCAATCAGCCCCAGCATTTT,CASSLGRGNQPQHF
TRBV12-3/TRBV12-4,.,.,TRBJ2-2,TGTGCCAGCAGTTTTACCGACACCGGGGAGCTGTTTTTT,CASSFTDTGELFF
TRBV27,.,.,TRBJ1-6,TGTGCCAGCAGTCAGGACAGTCCCCTTTCACCCCTCCACTTT,CASSQDSPLSPLHF
TRBV10-1,TRBD1,few,TRBJ1-1,TGCGCCAGCAGTGACGGACAGGGGGCGAGCTACACTGAAGCTTTCTTT,CASSDGQGASYTEAFF
TRBV6-2/TRBV6-3,TRBD1,.,TRBJ1-1,TGTGCCAGCAGTTATATGACAGGGCGAGCTTTCTTT,CASSYMTGRAFF
TRBV30,.,once,TRBJ1-1,TGTGCCTGGAGTATATCTTCTAACACTGAAGCTTTCTTT,CAWSISSNTEAFF
TRBV11-2,.,.,TRBJ1-2,TGTGCCAGCAGCTGGTGGGGGGACCCGTATGGCTACACCTTC,CASSWWGDPYGYTF
TRBV5-4,TRBD2,.,TRBJ2-7,TGTGCCAGCAGGACTAGCGGGGGTACCTACGAGCAGTACTTC,CASRTSGGTYEQYF
TRBV4-3,TRBD1,.,TRBJ1-2,TGCGCCAGCAGCCAAGATCAGGGGGATGCTAACTATGGCTACACCTTC,CASSQDQGDANYGYTF
TRBV2,.,.,TRBJ1-5,TGTGCCAGCAGTGCCGGGAGAGATCAGCCCCAGCATTTT,CASSAGRDQPQHF
TRBV9,TRBD1,.,TRBJ2-3,TGTGCCAGCAGCGTAGACAGGGGGCGCACAGATACGCAGTATTTT,CASSVDRGRTDTQYF
TRBV5-5,TRBD1,.,TRBJ1-4,TGTGCCAGCAGCTCCAGGACAGGGGAGGCAACTAATGAAAAACTGTTTTTT,CASSSRTGEATNEKLFF
TRBV5-6,TRBD1,.,TRBJ2-7,TGTGCCAGCAGCTCCGGGGACAGCTACGAGCAGTACTTC,CASSSGDSYEQYF
TRBV11-3,.,.,TRBJ2-7,TGTGCCAGCAGTCCCGGGACCCTGGAGGTCTACGAGCAGTACTTC,CASSPGTLEVYEQYF
TRBV11-3,TRBD1,.,TRBJ2-7,TGTGCCAGCAGCTCCAGACAGGGTTACGAGCAGTACTTC,CASSSRQGYEQYF